This TCR beta chain was profiled in a study of blood T cell repertoires in COVID-19. The table came from immunoSEQ multiplex PCR; TCRdb's copy has only in-frame clones and leaves some out. The table shows about 250,000 clones, with 82% occurring only once. Germline trimming cut 7 bases from V and 3 bases from J; bases unmatched to any gene: 5. Looked up from germline, CDR1 is SQVTM and CDR2 is ANQGSEA. CDR3 length equals 12 residues. Material for sequencing was peripheral blood. V gene TRBV29-1 combines with J gene TRBJ1-2; 7 bases are shared with TRBD1. The TCR originated in a woman between 65 and 79 years old with acute or convalescent COVID-19. The CDR3 DNA is TGCAGCGGGGTAGGGGGCGACTATGGCTACACCTTC. Translating gives CSGVGGDYGYTF.